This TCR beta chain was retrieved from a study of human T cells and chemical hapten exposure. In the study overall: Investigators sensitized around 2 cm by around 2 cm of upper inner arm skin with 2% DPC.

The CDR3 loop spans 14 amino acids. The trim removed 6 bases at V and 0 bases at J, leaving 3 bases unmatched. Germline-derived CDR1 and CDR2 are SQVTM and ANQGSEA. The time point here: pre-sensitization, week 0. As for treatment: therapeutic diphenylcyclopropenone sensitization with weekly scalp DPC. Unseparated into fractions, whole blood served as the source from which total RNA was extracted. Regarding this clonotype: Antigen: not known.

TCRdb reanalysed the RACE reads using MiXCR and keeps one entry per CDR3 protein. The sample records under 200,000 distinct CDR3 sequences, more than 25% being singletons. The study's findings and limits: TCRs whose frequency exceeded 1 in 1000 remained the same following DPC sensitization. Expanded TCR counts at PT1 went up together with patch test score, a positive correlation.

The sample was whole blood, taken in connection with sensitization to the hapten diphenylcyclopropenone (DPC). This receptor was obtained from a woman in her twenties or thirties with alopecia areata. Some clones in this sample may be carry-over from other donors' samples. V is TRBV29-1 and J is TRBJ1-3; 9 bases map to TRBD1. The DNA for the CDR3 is TGCAGCGTCGGGACAGGGTCCTCTGGAAACACCATATATTTT. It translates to CSVGTGSSGNTIYF.